A selection of T cell receptor beta chains follows, all from one sample in a study of shared clonotypes between healthy human individuals. Produced via immunoSEQ multiplex PCR; TCRdb's table is partial and in-frame only. The data show approximately 2.5 million clones, 80% to 95% seen once. Sequencing was performed on naive CD4+ T cells from PBMCs. All receptors come from a young man in good health. Some clones in this sample may be carry-over from other donors' samples. CDR3s include the opening cysteine and the closing phenylalanine or tryptophan. Each record gives: V gene, clone size, J gene, D gene, CDR3 protein, CDR3 DNA. The D gene is left open where the match is weak. A clone size is listed for some rows: how often the clone was seen (once, few, many), or a class if it is expanded.

TRBV7-8	-	TRBJ2-7	-	CASSSGGRTYEQYF	TGTGCCAGCAGCTCAGGAGGACGCACCTACGAGCAGTACTTC
TRBV19	-	TRBJ2-7	-	CASSTLRGTPGSPYYEQYF	TGTGCCAGTAGTACACTCCGGGGGACTCCGGGATCCCCATACTACGAGCAGTACTTC
TRBV5-6	-	TRBJ2-7	-	CASSLGRAYEQYF	TGTGCCAGCAGCTTAGGCAGGGCCTACGAGCAGTACTTC
TRBV30	-	TRBJ1-6	-	CAWSVTGGLNSPLHF	TGTGCCTGGAGTGTAACGGGCGGCCTGAATTCACCCCTCCACTTT
TRBV7-9	-	TRBJ2-2	-	CASSLSRGENTGELFF	TGTGCCAGCAGCTTGTCCAGGGGCGAGAACACCGGGGAGCTGTTTTTT
TRBV2	few	TRBJ1-1	-	CASNTGGMNTEAFF	TGTGCCAGCAATACCGGAGGCATGAACACTGAAGCTTTCTTT
TRBV5-1	-	TRBJ1-4	TRBD1	CASSSAGTGDEKLFF	TGCGCCAGCAGCTCCGCCGGGACAGGGGATGAAAAACTGTTTTTT
TRBV10-3	-	TRBJ2-1	TRBD1	CAISEQQGVRNEQFF	TGTGCCATCAGTGAGCAGCAGGGGGTGCGCAATGAGCAGTTCTTC
TRBV9	-	TRBJ2-7	-	CASSLQPLSYEQYF	TGTGCCAGCAGCCTCCAGCCCCTCTCCTACGAGCAGTACTTC
TRBV5-1	-	TRBJ2-3	-	CASSLLGDTQYF	TGCGCCAGCAGCTTGCTAGGGGATACGCAGTATTTT
TRBV28	-	TRBJ2-3	TRBD2	CASRERASGPTDTQYF	TGTGCCAGCAGAGAGAGAGCTAGCGGCCCTACAGATACGCAGTATTTT
TRBV2	-	TRBJ2-3	-	CASSEVVRVTDTQYF	TGTGCCAGCAGTGAAGTTGTCAGGGTCACAGATACGCAGTATTTT
TRBV19	-	TRBJ2-1	-	CATLSEPMANEQFF	TGTGCCACCCTTTCAGAGCCCATGGCCAATGAGCAGTTCTTC
TRBV30	-	TRBJ2-2	TRBD2	CAWSVLAGVYGELFF	TGTGCCTGGAGTGTACTAGCGGGAGTGTACGGGGAGCTGTTTTTT
TRBV7-3	-	TRBJ2-1	-	CASSQGVPSYNEQFF	TGTGCCAGCAGCCAAGGTGTCCCGTCCTACAATGAGCAGTTCTTC
TRBV2	-	TRBJ1-2	-	CASSEGSFGGYTF	TGTGCCAGCAGCGAAGGATCTTTCGGGGGCTACACCTTC
TRBV27	-	TRBJ2-3	TRBD2	CASSQGTSGSLKGRDTQYF	TGTGCCAGCAGCCAAGGGACTAGCGGGAGTTTGAAAGGAAGAGATACGCAGTATTTT
TRBV5-4	-	TRBJ1-2	-	CASSWGDLYGYTF	TGTGCCAGCAGCTGGGGGGACCTCTATGGCTACACCTTC
TRBV6-5	-	TRBJ1-3	-	CASSYREGNTIYF	TGTGCCAGCAGTTATCGTGAGGGAAACACCATATATTTT
TRBV4-1	-	TRBJ1-2	-	CASSQRTVSNYGYTF	TGCGCCAGCAGCCAACGCACAGTATCTAACTATGGCTACACCTTC
TRBV28	-	TRBJ1-2	-	CASSLPFTGTMDYGYTF	TGTGCCAGCAGTTTACCTTTTACCGGGACCATGGACTATGGCTACACCTTC
TRBV6-1	-	TRBJ2-5	TRBD1	CASRWGQGAQGAQYF	TGTGCCAGCAGATGGGGACAGGGCGCCCAGGGGGCCCAGTACTTC
TRBV19	-	TRBJ1-2	TRBD1	CASRGQENYGYTF	TGTGCCAGCAGAGGACAGGAGAACTATGGCTACACCTTC
TRBV6-6	few	TRBJ1-2	-	CASSSGANYGYTF	TGTGCCAGCAGTAGCGGGGCTAACTATGGCTACACCTTC
TRBV15	-	TRBJ1-2	-	CATSRNYYGYTF	TGTGCCACCAGCAGAAACTACTATGGCTACACCTTC
TRBV18	-	TRBJ2-5	TRBD2	CASSPGRGTQYF	TGTGCCAGCTCACCAGGGAGGGGGACCCAGTACTTC
TRBV7-2	once	TRBJ1-5	-	CASSLARWTRRDQPQHF	TGTGCCAGCAGCTTAGCGCGATGGACCCGGAGAGATCAGCCCCAGCATTTT
TRBV27	-	TRBJ1-1	-	CASSLQGFDTEAFF	TGTGCCAGCAGTTTACAGGGGTTCGACACTGAAGCTTTCTTT
TRBV7-2	-	TRBJ1-5	TRBD1	CASSSWLTGNQPQHF	TGTGCCAGCAGCTCATGGCTGACAGGGAATCAGCCCCAGCATTTT
TRBV18	-	TRBJ1-1	-	CASSPWQENTEAFF	TGTGCCAGCTCACCGTGGCAGGAGAACACTGAAGCTTTCTTT
TRBV5-1	-	TRBJ2-1	TRBD2	CASSQGTSGMRNEQFF	TGCGCCAGCAGTCAAGGGACTAGCGGGATGAGGAATGAGCAGTTCTTC